This TCR beta chain stems from a study of blood T cell repertoires in COVID-19. Study at large: Spain, Italy and the United States supplied samples that represented acute and convalescent COVID-19. In each case, the material was cDNA or gDNA derived from T cells, B-cell-depleted T cells, or PBMCs.

Only one count was recorded for this clone. As handled by the study authors: Amplification of reference gene primers provided the estimated nucleated cell counts. Clones were read by immunoSEQ multiplex PCR, and TCRdb kept only the in-frame ones, dropping some. That table supplies the V and J calls and clone size; D and trimming were determined from the DNA. Here the sample spans roughly 69,000 clones, 88% being singletons. Unmatched junction bases numbered 7, after V lost 4 bases and J lost 5 bases. The CDR3 sequence is 16 residues long. The V gene's germline CDR1 is SGHNT and CDR2 YYREEE (reference sequence).

The rearrangement joins TRBV5-4 to TRBJ2-2, with 11 bases matching TRBD1. Sequences were obtained from peripheral blood. The sequence derives from a human donor in a cohort sampled during active COVID-19. DNA for the CDR3: TGTGCCAGCAGCACTCCGGGACAGGGGGAAACCGGGGAGCTGTTTTTT. It specifies CASSTPGQGETGELFF. The full variable domain, with the rest looked up from reference TRBV5-4 and TRBJ2-2, is ETGVTQSPTHLIKTRGQQVTLRCSSQSGHNTVSWYQQALGQGPQFIFQYYREEENGRGNFPPRFSGLQFPNYSSELNVNALELDDSALYLCASSTPGQGETGELFFGEGSRLTVL.